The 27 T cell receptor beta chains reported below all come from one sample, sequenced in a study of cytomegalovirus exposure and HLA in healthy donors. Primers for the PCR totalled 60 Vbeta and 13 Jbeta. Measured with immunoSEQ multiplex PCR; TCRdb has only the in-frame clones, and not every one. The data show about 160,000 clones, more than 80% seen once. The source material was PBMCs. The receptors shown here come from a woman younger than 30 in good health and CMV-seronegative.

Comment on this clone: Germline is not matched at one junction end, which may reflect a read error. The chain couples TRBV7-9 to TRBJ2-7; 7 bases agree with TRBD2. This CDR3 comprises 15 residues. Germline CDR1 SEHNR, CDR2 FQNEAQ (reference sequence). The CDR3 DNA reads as TGTTCCAGCAGCTCAGGACTAGTTTGGTCCTACGAGCAGTACTTC. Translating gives CSSSSGLVWSYEQYF.

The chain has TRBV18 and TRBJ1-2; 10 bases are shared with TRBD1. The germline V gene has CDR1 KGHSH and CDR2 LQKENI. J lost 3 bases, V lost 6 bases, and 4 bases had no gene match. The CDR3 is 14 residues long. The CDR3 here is CASSDRGLYYGYTF. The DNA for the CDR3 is TGTGCCAGCTCCGACAGGGGGCTCTACTATGGCTACACCTTC.

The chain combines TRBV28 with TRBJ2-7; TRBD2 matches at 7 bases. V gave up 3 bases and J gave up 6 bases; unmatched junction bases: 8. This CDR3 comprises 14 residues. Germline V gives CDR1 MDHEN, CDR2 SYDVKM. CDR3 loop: CASSFGGSVPEQYF. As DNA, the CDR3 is TGTGCCAGCAGTTTTGGCGGGAGTGTCCCCGAGCAGTACTTC.

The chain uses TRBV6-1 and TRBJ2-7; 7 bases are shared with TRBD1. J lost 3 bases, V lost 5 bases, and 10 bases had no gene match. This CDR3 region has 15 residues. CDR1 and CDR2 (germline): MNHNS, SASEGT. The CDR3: CASSTYRGDNYEQYF. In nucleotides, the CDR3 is TGTGCCAGCAGTACGTACAGGGGCGACAACTACGAGCAGTACTTC.

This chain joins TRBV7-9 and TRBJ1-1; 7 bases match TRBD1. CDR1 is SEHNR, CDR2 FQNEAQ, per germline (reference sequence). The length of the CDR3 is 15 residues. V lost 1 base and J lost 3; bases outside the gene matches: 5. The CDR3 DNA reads TGTGCCAGCAGCTTAGGGGACAGTCCCTACACTGAAGCTTTCTTT. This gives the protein CASSLGDSPYTEAFF.

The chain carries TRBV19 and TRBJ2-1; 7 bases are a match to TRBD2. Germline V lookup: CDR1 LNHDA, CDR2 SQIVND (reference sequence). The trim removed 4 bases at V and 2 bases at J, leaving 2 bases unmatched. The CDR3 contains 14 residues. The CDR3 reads CASSSGSPYNEQFF. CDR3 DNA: TGTGCCAGTAGTAGCGGGAGCCCCTACAATGAGCAGTTCTTC.

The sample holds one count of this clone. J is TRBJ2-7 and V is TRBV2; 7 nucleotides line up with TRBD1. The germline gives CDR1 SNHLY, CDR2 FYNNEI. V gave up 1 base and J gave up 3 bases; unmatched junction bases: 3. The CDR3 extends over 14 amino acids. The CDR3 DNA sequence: TGTGCCAGCAGTGAAGGGACAGGTATCTACGAGCAGTACTTC. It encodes CASSEGTGIYEQYF.

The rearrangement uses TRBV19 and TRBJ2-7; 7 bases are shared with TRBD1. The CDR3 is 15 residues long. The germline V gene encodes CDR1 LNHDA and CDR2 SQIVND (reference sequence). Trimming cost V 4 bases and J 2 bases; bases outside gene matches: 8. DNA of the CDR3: TGTGCCAGTAGTACGAACAGGGGCGTCCCCTACGAGCAGTACTTC. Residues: CASSTNRGVPYEQYF.

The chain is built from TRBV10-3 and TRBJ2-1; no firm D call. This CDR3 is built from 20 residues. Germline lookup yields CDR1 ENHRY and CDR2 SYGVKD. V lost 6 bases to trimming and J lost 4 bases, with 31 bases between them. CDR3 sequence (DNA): TGTGCCATCAGCCGGCCAAGCGACTCCAAAGGTCCATACGTTTACAATGAGCAGTTCTTC. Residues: CAISRPSDSKGPYVYNEQFF.

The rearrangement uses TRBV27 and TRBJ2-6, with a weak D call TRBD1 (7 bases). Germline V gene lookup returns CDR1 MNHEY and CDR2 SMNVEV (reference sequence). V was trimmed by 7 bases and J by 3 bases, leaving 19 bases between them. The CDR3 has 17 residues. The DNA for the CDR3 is TGTGCCAGCACCCAAAAGCCAGGGGGGAATGGGGCCAACGTCCTGACTTTC. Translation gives CASTQKPGGNGANVLTF. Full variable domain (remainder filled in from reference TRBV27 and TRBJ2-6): EAQVTQNPRYLITVTGKKLTVTCSQNMNHEYMSWYRQDPGLGLRQIYYSMNVEVTDKGDVPEGYKVSRKEKRNFPLILESPSPNQTSLYFCASTQKPGGNGANVLTFGAGSRLTVL.

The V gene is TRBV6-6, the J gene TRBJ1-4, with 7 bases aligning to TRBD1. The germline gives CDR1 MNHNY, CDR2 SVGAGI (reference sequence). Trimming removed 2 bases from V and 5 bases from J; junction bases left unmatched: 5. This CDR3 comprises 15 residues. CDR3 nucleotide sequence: TGTGCCAGCAGTTACCGACAGGGATACAATGAAAAACTGTTTTTT. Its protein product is CASSYRQGYNEKLFF.

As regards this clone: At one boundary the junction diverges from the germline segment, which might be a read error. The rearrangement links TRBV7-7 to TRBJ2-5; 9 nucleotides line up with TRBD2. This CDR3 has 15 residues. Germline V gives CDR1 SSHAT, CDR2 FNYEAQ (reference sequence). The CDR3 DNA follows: TGTGCTAGCAGCTTAGGGCGGGAGGGCCAAGAGACCCAGTACTTC. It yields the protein CASSLGREGQETQYF.

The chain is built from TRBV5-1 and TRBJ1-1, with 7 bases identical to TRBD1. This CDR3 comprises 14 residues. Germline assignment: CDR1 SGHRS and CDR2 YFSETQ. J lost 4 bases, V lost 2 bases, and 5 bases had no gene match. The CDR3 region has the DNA TGCGCCAGCAGCTTCCGGGACAGTTTCACTGAAGCTTTCTTT. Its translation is CASSFRDSFTEAFF.

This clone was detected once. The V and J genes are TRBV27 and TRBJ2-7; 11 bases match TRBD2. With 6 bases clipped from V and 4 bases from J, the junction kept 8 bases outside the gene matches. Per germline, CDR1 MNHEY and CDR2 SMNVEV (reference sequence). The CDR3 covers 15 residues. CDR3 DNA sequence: TGTGCCAGCAGGAGTAGCGGGGGGGCAAGGTACGAGCAGTACTTC. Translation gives CASRSSGGARYEQYF.

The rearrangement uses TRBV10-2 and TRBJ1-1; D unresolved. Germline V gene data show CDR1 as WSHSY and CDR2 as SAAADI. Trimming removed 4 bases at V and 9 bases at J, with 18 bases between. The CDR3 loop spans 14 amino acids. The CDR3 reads CASSGRQAPLQAFF. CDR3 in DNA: TGCGCCAGCAGTGGAAGGCAGGCTCCATTACAAGCTTTCTTT.

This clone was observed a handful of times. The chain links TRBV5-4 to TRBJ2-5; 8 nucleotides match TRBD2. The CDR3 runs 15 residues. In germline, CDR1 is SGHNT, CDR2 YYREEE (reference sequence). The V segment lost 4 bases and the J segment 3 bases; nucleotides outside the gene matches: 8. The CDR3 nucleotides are TGTGCCAGCAGCCGTCGGGGGGGAATGAAAGAGACCCAGTACTTC. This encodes CASSRRGGMKETQYF.

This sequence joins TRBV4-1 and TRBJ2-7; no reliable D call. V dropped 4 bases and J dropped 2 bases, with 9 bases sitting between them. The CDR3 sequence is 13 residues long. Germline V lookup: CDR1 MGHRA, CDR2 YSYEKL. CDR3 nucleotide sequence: TGCGCCAGCAGCCCTGAGTTCCCCTACGAGCAGTACTTC. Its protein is CASSPEFPYEQYF.

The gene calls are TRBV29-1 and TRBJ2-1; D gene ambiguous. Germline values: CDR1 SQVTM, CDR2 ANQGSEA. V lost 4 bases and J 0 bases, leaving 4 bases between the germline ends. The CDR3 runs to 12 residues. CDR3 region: CSVGSSYNEQFF. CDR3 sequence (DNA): TGCAGCGTTGGTAGCTCCTACAATGAGCAGTTCTTC.

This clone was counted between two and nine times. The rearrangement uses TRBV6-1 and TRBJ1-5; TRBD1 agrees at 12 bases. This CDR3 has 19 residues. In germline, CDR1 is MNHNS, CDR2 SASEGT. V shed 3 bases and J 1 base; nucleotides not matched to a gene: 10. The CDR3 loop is CASSEVKGQGAWSNQPQHF. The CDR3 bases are TGTGCCAGCAGTGAGGTCAAGGGACAGGGGGCATGGAGCAATCAGCCCCAGCATTTT.

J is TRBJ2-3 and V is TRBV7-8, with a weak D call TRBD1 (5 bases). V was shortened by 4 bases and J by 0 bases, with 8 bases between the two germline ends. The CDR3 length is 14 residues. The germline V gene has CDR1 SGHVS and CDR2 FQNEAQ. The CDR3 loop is CASSSTASTDTQYF. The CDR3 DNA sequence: TGTGCCAGCAGCTCGACAGCGAGCACAGATACGCAGTATTTT.

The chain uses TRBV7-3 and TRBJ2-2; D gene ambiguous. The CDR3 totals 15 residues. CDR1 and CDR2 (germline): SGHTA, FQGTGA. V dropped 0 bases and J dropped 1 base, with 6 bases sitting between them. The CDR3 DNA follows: TGTGCCAGCAGCTTAACGACTCAGAACACCGGGGAGCTGTTTTTT. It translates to CASSLTTQNTGELFF.

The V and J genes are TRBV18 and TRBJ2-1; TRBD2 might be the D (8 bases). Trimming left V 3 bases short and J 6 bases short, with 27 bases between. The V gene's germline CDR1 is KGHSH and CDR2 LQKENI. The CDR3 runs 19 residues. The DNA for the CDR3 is TGTGCCAGCTCACCGCTGGACAGGATAGCGGGGACTACAGGCAATGAGCAGTTCTTC. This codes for CASSPLDRIAGTTGNEQFF.

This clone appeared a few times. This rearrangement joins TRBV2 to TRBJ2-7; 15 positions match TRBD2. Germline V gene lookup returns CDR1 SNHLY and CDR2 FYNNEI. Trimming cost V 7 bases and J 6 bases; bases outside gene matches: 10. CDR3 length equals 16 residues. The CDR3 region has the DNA TGTGCCAGCAATCCGGGACTAGCGGGAGGCCGGGTCGAGCAGTACTTC. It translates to CASNPGLAGGRVEQYF. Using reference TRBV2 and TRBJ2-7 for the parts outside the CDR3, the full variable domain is EPEVTQTPSHQVTQMGQEVILRCVPISNHLYFYWYRQILGQKVEFLVSFYNNEISEKSEIFDDQFSVERPDGSNFTLKIRSTKLEDSAMYFCASNPGLAGGRVEQYFGPGTRLTVT.

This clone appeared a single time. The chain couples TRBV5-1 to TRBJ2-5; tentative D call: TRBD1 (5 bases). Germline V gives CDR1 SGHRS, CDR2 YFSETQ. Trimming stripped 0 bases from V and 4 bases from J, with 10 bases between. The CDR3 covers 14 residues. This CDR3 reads CASSLVRVPETQYF. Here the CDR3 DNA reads TGCGCCAGCAGCTTGGTCAGGGTCCCAGAGACCCAGTACTTC.

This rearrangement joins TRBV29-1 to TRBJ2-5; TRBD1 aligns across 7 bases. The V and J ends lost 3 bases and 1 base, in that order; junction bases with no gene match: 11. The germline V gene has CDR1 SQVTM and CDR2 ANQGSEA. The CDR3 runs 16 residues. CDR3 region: CSVEDETGRLQETQYF. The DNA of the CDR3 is TGCAGCGTTGAGGACGAGACAGGGCGGCTCCAAGAGACCCAGTACTTC.

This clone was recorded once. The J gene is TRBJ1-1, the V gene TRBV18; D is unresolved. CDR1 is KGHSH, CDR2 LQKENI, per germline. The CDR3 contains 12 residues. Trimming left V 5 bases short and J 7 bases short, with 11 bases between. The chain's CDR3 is CASSKETGEAFF. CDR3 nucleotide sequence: TGTGCCAGCTCAAAGGAAACGGGTGAAGCTTTCTTT. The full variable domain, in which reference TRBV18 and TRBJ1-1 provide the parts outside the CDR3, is NAGVMQNPRHLVRRRGQEARLRCSPMKGHSHVYWYRQLPEEGLKFMVYLQKENIIDESGMPKERFSAEFPKEGPSILRIQQVVRGDSAAYFCASSKETGEAFFGQGTRLTVV.

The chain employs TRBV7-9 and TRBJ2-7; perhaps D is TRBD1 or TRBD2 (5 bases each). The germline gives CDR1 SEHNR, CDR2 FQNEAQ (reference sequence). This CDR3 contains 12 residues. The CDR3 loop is CFRRLGAYEQYF. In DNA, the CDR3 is TGTTTCAGGAGGTTAGGGGCATACGAGCAGTACTTC.